The clone carrying this TCR beta chain was found many times. Its antigen is currently unknown. This specimen comes from a study of neurological immune-mediated disorders. Study results and caveats: The study found the most TCR clonal expansion in HTLV-1-associated myelopathy and the least in multiple sclerosis, below healthy controls.

From germline, CDR1 is SQVTM and CDR2 ANQGSEA. The CDR3 is 13 residues long. V gave up 2 bases and J gave up 9 bases; unmatched junction bases: 10. TCRdb used MiXCR to reprocess the 5' RACE reads, holding one entry per CDR3 protein. The data show approximately 30,000 distinct CDR3 sequences, with 5% to 7.5% seen just once and approximately 9.6% held by the top ten. The clonotype was recovered from a woman aged 45-60 years in good health. The V gene is TRBV29-1, the J gene TRBJ2-7; TRBD2 matches at 7 bases. Specimen: PBMCs. For the CDR3, the DNA is TGCAGCGTTGAAAAAGAAGTTCAGCGGGGGCAGTACTTC. Translating gives CSVEKEVQRGQYF.